This T cell receptor (beta chain) was found in a study of shared clonotypes between healthy human individuals. General observations from the study: The naive CD4 repertoires of a few donors were compared, and roughly 5% of clonotypes were shared.

Notes on this clone: What it binds is unknown.

Naive CD8 cells lacked CD45RO and underwent positive selection for CCR7, leaving out terminally differentiated effector memory CD45RA+ cells. CDR3 length: 16 amino acids. With V trimmed by 4 bases and J by 1 base, 9 bases remained unmatched. Germline V gives CDR1 PRHDT, CDR2 FYEKMQ (reference sequence). Only in-frame clones appear in the TCRdb table, and some are missing; sequencing was by immunoSEQ multiplex PCR. The sample has 2 million to 2.5 million clones; about 95% are singletons. The clonotype was recovered from a man aged 18 to 30 in good health. The rearrangement uses TRBV13 and TRBJ2-7, with 8 bases fitting TRBD1. The sample comprised naive CD8+ T cells sorted from blood. The CDR3 sequence: CASSYGQGAASYEQYF. The CDR3 region has the DNA TGTGCCAGCAGCTATGGACAGGGAGCGGCGTCCTACGAGCAGTACTTC.